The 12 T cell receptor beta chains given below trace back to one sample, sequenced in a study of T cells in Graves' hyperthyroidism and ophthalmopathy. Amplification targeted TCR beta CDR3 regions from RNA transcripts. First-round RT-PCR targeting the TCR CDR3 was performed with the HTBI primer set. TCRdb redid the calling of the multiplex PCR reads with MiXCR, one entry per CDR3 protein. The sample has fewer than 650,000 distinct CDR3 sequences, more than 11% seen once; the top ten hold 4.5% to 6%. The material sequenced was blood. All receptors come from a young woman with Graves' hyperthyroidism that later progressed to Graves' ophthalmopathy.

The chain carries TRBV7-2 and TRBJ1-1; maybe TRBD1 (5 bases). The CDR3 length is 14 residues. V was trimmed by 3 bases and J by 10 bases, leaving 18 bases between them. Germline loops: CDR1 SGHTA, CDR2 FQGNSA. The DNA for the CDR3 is TGTGCCAGCAGCTTGGGAGCAGTTTATGGGGGAGCTTTCTTT. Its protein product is CASSLGAVYGGAFF.

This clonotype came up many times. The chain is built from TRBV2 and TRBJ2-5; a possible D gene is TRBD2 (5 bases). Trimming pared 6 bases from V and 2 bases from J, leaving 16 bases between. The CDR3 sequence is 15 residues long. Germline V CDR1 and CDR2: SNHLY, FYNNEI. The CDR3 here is CASSAYPSNQETQYF. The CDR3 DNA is TGTGCCAGCAGCGCCTATCCTAGCAATCAAGAGACCCAGTACTTC.

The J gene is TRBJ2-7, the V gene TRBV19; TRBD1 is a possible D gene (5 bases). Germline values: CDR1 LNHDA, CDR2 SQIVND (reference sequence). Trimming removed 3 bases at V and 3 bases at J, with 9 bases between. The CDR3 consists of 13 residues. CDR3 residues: CASSILTGYEQYF. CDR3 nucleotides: TGTGCCAGTAGTATTCTAACAGGCTACGAGCAGTACTTC.

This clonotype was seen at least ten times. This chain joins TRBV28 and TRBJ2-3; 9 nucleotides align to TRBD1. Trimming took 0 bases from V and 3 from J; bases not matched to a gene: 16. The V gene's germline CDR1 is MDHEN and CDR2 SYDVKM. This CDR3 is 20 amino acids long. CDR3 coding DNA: TGTGCCAGCAGTTTATGGGCCCTCGGGACAGGGAAATTGGATACAGATACGCAGTATTTT. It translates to CASSLWALGTGKLDTDTQYF.

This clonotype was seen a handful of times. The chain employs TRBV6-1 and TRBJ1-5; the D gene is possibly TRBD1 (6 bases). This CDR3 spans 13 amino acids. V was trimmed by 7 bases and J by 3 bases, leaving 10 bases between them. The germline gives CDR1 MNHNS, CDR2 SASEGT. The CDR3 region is CASKAGDNQPQHF. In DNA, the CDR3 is TGTGCCAGCAAGGCAGGGGACAATCAGCCCCAGCATTTT.

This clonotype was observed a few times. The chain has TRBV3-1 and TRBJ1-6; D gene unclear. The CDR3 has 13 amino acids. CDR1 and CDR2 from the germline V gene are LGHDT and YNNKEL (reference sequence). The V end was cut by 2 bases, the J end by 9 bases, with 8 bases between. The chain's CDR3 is CASSQFTVSPLHF. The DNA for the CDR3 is TGTGCCAGCAGCCAATTCACAGTTTCACCCCTCCACTTT.

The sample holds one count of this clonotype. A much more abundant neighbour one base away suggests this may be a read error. CDR3 coding DNA: TGCAGCGTTGAGAAGGGCGGAGCTCTTGTAGGGGAGCAGTACTTC. Residues: CSVEKGGALVGEQYF. The rearrangement links TRBV29-1 to TRBJ2-7, with D uncertain. CDR1 is SQVTM, CDR2 ANQGSEA, per germline. The CDR3 loop spans 15 amino acids. Trimming took 3 bases from V and 7 from J, leaving 22 bases between them.

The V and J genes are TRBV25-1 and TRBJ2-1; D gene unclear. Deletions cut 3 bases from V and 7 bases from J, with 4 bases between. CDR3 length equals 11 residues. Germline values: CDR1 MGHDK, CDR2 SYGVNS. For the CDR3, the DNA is TGTGCCAGCAGTGATTCGAATGAGCAGTTCTTC. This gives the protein CASSDSNEQFF.

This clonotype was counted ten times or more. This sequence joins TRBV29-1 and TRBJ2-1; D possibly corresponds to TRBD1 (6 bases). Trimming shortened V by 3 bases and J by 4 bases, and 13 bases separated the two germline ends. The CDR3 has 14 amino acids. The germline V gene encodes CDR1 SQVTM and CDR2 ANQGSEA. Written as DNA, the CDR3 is TGCAGCGTTGAGGGGCAGGGGATTTACAATGAGCAGTTCTTC. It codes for CSVEGQGIYNEQFF.

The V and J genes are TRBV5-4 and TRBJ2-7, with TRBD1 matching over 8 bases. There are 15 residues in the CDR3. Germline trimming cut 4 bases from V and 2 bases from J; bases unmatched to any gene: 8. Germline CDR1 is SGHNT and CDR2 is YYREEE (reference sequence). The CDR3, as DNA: TGTGCCAGCAGCCGGCGGGACAGGCTGACCTACGAGCAGTACTTC. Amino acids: CASSRRDRLTYEQYF.

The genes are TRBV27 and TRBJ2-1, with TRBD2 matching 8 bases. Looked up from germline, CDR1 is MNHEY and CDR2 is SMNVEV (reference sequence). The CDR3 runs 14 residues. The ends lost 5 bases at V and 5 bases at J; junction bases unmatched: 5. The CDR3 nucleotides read TGTGCCAGCAGTCTGTGGCGGGGGGACAATGAGCAGTTCTTC. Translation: CASSLWRGDNEQFF.

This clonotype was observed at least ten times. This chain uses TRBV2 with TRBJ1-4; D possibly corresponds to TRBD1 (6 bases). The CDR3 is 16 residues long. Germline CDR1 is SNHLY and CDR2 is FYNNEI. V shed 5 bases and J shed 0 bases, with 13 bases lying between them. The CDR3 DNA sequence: TGTGCCAGCAGTAGACAGGCGCCCGCAACTAATGAAAAACTGTTTTTT. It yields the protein CASSRQAPATNEKLFF.